This T cell receptor beta chain was found in a study of blood T cell repertoires in COVID-19. As originally analysed: Cell counts per sample came from amplifying reference gene primers. Libraries were prepared by immunoSEQ multiplex PCR; TCRdb keeps only in-frame clonotypes and omits some of them. V, J and clone size are taken as reported in that table, and D and trimming were inferred from the DNA itself. Of about 100,000 clones listed, just under 80% are singletons. With V trimmed by 7 bases and J by 4 bases, 15 bases remained unmatched. The CDR3 covers 16 residues. Germline lookup yields CDR1 LNHDA and CDR2 SQIVND (reference sequence).

The chain couples TRBV19 to TRBJ1-2, with 7 bases aligning to TRBD1. The clonotype was recovered from a man in his 70s with active or convalescent COVID-19. The sample taken for sequencing was peripheral blood. The CDR3 DNA is TGTGCCAGTAATCCCCCCGGTGAGGGGGCCTTCTATGGCTACACCTTC. Its translation: CASNPPGEGAFYGYTF.